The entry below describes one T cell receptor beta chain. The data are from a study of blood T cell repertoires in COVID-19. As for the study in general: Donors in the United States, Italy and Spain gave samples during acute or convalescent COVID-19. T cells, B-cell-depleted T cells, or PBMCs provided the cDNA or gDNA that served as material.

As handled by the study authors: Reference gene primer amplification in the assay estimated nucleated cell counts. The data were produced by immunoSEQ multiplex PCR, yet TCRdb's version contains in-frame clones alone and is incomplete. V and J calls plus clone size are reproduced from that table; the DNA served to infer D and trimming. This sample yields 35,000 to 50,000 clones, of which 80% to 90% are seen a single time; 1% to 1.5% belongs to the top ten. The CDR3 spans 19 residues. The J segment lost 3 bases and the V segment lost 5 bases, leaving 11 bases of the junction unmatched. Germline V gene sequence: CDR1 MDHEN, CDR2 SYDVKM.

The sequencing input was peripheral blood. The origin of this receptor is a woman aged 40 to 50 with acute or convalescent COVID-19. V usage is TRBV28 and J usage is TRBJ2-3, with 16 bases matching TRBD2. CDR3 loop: CASSTAGTSGGVVTDTQYF. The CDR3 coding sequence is TGTGCCAGCAGTACTGCCGGGACTAGCGGGGGGGTAGTTACAGATACGCAGTATTTT.